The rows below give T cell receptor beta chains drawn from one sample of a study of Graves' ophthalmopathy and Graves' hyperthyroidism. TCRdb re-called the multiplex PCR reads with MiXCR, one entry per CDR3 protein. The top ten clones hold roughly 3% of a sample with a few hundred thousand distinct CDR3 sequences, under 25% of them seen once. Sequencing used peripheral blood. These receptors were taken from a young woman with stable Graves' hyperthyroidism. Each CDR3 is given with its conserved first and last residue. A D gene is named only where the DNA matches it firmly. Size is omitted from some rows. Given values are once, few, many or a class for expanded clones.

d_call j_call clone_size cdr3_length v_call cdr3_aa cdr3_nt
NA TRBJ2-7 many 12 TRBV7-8 CASRTGADEQYF TGTGCCAGCCGGACGGGGGCCGACGAGCAGTACTTC
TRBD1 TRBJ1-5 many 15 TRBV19 CASSRDREYNQPQHF TGTGCCAGTAGTAGAGACAGGGAGTACAATCAGCCCCAGCATTTT
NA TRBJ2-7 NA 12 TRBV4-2 CASSQGFDEQYF TGTGCCAGCAGCCAAGGATTCGACGAGCAGTACTTC
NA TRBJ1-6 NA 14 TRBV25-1 CASSEFTGNSPLHF TGTGCCAGCAGTGAGTTTACAGGGAATTCACCCCTCCACTTT
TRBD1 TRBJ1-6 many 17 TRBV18 CASSRTSTGGSGSPLHF TGTGCCAGCTCACGCACCTCTACAGGGGGCAGCGGTTCACCCCTCCACTTT
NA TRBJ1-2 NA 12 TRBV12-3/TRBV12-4 CASSFVSPGYTF TGTGCCAGCAGTTTTGTAAGCCCCGGCTACACCTTC
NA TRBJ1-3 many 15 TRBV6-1 CASRVLDSSGNTIYF TGTGCCAGCAGAGTTCTTGACAGCTCTGGAAACACCATATATTTT
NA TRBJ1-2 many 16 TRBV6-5 CASSYSRGEYNYGYTF TGTGCCAGCAGTTACTCGAGGGGGGAGTATAACTATGGCTACACCTTC
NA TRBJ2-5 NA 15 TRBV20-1 CSASRVAGPQETQYF TGCAGTGCTAGTCGGGTGGCAGGGCCACAAGAGACCCAGTACTTC
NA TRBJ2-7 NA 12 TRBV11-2 CASSHPGYEQYF TGTGCCAGCAGTCATCCAGGGTACGAGCAGTACTTC
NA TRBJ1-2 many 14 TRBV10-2 CASSESRTTGTYTF TGCGCCAGCAGTGAGTCGCGGACAACGGGAACCTACACCTTC
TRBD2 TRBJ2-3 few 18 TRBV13 CASSFPKPGTTSTDTQYF TGTGCCAGCAGCTTCCCCAAACCCGGGACTACAAGCACAGATACGCAGTATTTT
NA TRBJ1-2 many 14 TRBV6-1 CASSEVTSGYGYTF TGTGCCAGCAGTGAAGTTACCAGCGGGTATGGCTACACCTTC
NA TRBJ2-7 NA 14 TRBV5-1 CASSIDTRANEQYF TGCGCCAGCAGCATAGATACAAGAGCAAACGAGCAGTACTTC
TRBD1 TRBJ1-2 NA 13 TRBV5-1 CASSLEQGSGYTF TGCGCCAGCAGCTTGGAACAGGGGTCTGGCTACACCTTC
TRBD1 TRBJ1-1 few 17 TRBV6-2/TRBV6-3 CASSLNSPTGAGTEAFF TGTGCCAGCAGTCTAAACAGCCCGACAGGGGCGGGTACTGAAGCTTTCTTT
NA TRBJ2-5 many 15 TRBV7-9 CASSLAASAQETQYF TGTGCCAGCAGCTTAGCGGCTAGCGCACAAGAGACCCAGTACTTC
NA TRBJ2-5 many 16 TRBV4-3 CASSQVPAGGQETQYF TGCGCCAGCAGCCAAGTCCCAGCAGGGGGGCAAGAGACCCAGTACTTC
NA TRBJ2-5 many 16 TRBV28 CASRDAGGQKRETQYF TGTGCCAGCAGAGACGCCGGGGGCCAGAAAAGGGAGACCCAGTACTTC
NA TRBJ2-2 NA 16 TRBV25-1 CASSEEGRGLPGELFF TGTGCCAGCAGTGAGGAGGGAAGGGGCCTCCCCGGGGAGCTGTTTTTT
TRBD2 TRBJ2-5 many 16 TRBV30 CAWETSGKPLGETQYF TGTGCCTGGGAGACTAGCGGGAAACCTTTGGGGGAGACCCAGTACTTC
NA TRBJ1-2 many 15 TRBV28 CASTLQGYLPYGYTF TGTGCCAGCACCCTGCAGGGCTACCTCCCCTATGGCTACACCTTC
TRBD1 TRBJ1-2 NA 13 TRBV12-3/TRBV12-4 CASSRQGVYGYTF TGTGCCAGCAGTCGACAGGGAGTATATGGCTACACCTTC
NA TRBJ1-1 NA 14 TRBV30 CAWIKNGANTEAFF TGTGCCTGGATTAAAAACGGAGCGAACACTGAAGCTTTCTTT
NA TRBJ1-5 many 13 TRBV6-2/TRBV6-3 CASGGLSNQPQHF TGTGCCTCGGGAGGTCTTAGCAATCAGCCCCAGCATTTT
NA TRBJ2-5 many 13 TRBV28 CASNFGVQETQYF TGTGCCAGCAATTTTGGAGTCCAAGAGACCCAGTACTTC
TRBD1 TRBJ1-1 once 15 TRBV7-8 CASSLGPGGRDEAFF TGTGCCAGCAGCTTAGGTCCAGGGGGAAGGGATGAAGCTTTCTTT
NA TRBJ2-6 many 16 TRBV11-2 CASSWGAYSGANVLTF TGTGCCAGCAGCTGGGGGGCATACTCTGGGGCCAACGTCCTGACTTTC
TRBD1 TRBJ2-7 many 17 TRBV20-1 CSARDEGWGRTGYEQYF TGCAGTGCTAGAGATGAAGGCTGGGGGCGGACAGGCTACGAGCAGTACTTC
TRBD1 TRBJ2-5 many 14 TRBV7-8 CASSFRQGRETQYF TGTGCCAGCAGCTTCAGACAGGGGAGAGAGACCCAGTACTTC
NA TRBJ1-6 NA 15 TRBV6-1 CASRIGGFYNSPLHF TGTGCCAGCAGGATAGGGGGATTCTATAATTCACCCCTCCACTTT
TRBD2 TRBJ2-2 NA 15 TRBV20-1 CSARVSGRAAGELFF TGCAGTGCTAGAGTTAGCGGGAGGGCCGCCGGGGAGCTGTTTTTT
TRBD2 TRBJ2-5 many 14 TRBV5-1 CASSSVAGEETQYF TGCGCCAGCAGCTCCGTAGCGGGAGAAGAGACCCAGTACTTC
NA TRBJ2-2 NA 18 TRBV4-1 CASSLRPVNTGNTGELFF TGCGCCAGCAGCCTAAGGCCAGTCAATACGGGGAACACCGGGGAGCTGTTTTTT
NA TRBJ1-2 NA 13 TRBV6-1 CASGDNGIYGYTF TGTGCCAGCGGGGACAATGGTATCTATGGCTACACCTTC
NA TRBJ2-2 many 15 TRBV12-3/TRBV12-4 CASILGSGRTGELFF TGTGCCAGCATCCTCGGGTCAGGGCGTACCGGGGAGCTGTTTTTT
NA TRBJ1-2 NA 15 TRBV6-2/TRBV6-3 CASSLLLGFVYGYTF TGTGCCAGCAGTTTGCTGCTGGGATTCGTCTATGGCTACACCTTC
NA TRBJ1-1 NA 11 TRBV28 CASSLRFEAFF TGTGCCAGCAGTTTAAGGTTTGAAGCTTTCTTT
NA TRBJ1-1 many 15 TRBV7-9 CASSLTRTENTEAFF TGTGCCAGCAGCTTAACCCGGACGGAGAACACTGAAGCTTTCTTT
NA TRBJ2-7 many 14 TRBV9 CASSVESGTYEQYF TGTGCCAGCAGCGTAGAGTCGGGAACCTACGAGCAGTACTTC
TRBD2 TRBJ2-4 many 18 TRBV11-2 CASSLDPPGRGSKNIQYF TGTGCCAGCAGCTTAGATCCCCCCGGGAGGGGTTCCAAAAACATTCAGTACTTC
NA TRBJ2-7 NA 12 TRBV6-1 CASSTPIGEQYF TGTGCCAGCAGTACACCGATTGGCGAGCAGTACTTC
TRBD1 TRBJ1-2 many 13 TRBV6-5 CASSYEDRGGYTF TGTGCCAGCAGTTACGAGGACAGGGGTGGCTACACCTTC
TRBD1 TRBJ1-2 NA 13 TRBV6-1 CARGDRGRDGYTF TGTGCCAGAGGGGACAGGGGCAGGGATGGCTACACCTTC